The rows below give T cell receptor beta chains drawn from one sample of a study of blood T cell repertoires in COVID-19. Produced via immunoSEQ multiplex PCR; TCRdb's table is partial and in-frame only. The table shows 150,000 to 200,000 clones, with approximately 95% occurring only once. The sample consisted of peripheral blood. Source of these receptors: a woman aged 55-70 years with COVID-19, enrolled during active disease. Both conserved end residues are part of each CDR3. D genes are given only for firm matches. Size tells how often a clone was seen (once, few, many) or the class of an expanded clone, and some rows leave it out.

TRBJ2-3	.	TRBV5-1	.	CASSLAQGTDTQYF	TGCGCCAGCAGCTTGGCGCAGGGCACAGATACGCAGTATTTT
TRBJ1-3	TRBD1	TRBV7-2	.	CASSFYRGTGNTIYF	TGTGCCAGCAGCTTTTACAGGGGAACTGGAAACACCATATATTTT
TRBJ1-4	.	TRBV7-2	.	CASSLRSFSNEKLFF	TGTGCCAGCAGCCTTCGGTCGTTCTCTAATGAAAAACTGTTTTTT
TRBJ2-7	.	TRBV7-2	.	CASSLTGFIDEQYF	TGTGCCAGCAGCTTAACAGGGTTTATTGACGAGCAGTACTTC
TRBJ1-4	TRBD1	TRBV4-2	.	CASSQIKTDRGRVEKLFF	TGTGCCAGCAGCCAAATTAAAACAGACAGGGGGCGCGTTGAAAAACTGTTTTTT
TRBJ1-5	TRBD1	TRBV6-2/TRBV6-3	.	CASSSGTGLLMPQHF	TGTGCCAGCAGTTCCGGGACAGGGTTATTGATGCCCCAGCATTTT
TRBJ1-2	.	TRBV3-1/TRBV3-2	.	CASSYPRDIYGYTF	TGTGCCAGCAGCTACCCCCGGGACATCTATGGCTACACCTTC
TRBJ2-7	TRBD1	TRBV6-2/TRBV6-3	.	CASSYRDRSYEQYF	TGTGCCAGCAGTTACCGGGACAGATCCTACGAGCAGTACTTC
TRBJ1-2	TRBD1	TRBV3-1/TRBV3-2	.	CASSRGTGGSGYTF	TGTGCCAGCAGCCGCGGGACAGGGGGTAGTGGCTACACCTTC
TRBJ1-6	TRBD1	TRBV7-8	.	CASSPQRQTGNSPLHF	TGTGCCAGCAGCCCCCAAAGACAGACAGGGAATTCACCCCTCCACTTT
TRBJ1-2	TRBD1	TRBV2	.	CASNPRQGAEYTF	TGTGCCAGCAATCCTAGACAGGGGGCGGAATACACCTTC
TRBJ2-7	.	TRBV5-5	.	CASSLGIAAYEQYF	TGTGCCAGCAGCTTGGGGATAGCGGCCTACGAGCAGTACTTC
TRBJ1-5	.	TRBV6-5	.	CAASRGSDQPQHF	TGTGCCGCCAGCAGGGGATCCGATCAGCCCCAGCATTTT
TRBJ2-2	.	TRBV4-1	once	CASSQDWQVPGELFF	TGCGCCAGCAGCCAAGATTGGCAGGTCCCCGGGGAGCTGTTTTTT
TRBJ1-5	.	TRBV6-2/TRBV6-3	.	CASSYLARSNQPQHF	TGTGCCAGCAGTTACTTGGCCAGAAGCAATCAGCCCCAGCATTTT
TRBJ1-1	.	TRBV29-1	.	CSVAEAGGYTEAFF	TGCAGCGTAGCCGAGGCGGGGGGGTACACTGAAGCTTTCTTT
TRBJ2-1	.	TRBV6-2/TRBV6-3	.	CASSRAVPYNEQFF	TGTGCCAGCAGCCGAGCGGTCCCCTACAATGAGCAGTTCTTC
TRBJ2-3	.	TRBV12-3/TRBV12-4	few	CASSFYPDTQYF	TGTGCCAGCAGTTTCTATCCAGATACGCAGTATTTT
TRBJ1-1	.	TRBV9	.	CASSVAYDTEAFF	TGTGCCAGCAGCGTAGCCTACGACACTGAAGCTTTCTTT
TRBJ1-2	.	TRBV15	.	CATSRAPAGDYGYTF	TGTGCCACCAGCAGGGCACCGGCGGGGGACTATGGCTACACCTTC
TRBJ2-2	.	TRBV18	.	CASSPRDQGGTGELFF	TGTGCCAGCTCACCACGGGATCAGGGGGGCACCGGGGAGCTGTTTTTT
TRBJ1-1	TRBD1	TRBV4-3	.	CASSQPTGRTEAFF	TGCGCCAGCAGCCAGCCGACAGGGCGGACTGAAGCTTTCTTT
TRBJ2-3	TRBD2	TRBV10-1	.	CASSGPDGGGEKDTQYF	TGCGCCAGCAGTGGCCCTGATGGCGGGGGAGAGAAAGATACGCAGTATTTT
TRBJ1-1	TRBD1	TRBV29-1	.	CSAGTGTDTEAFF	TGCAGCGCAGGGACAGGGACGGATACTGAAGCTTTCTTT
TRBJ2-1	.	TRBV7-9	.	CASSPRGYNEQFF	TGTGCCAGCAGCCCCCGGGGCTACAATGAGCAGTTCTTC
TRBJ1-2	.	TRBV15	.	CATSRDSRIDGYTF	TGTGCCACCAGCAGAGATTCGAGAATCGATGGCTACACCTTC
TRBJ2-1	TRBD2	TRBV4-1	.	CASSQDRFGTSGVDEQFF	TGCGCCAGCAGCCAAGATCGATTTGGGACTAGCGGGGTCGATGAGCAGTTCTTC
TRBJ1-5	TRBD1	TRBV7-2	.	CASSEGTGRQPQHF	TGTGCCAGCAGCGAAGGGACAGGGAGGCAGCCCCAGCATTTT
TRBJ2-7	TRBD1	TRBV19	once	CATRGQAYEQYF	TGTGCCACCCGAGGACAGGCCTACGAGCAGTACTTC
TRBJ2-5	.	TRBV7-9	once	CASSFRGLAGRPNQETQYF	TGTGCCAGCAGCTTCAGGGGGCTAGCGGGGAGACCTAACCAAGAGACCCAGTACTTC
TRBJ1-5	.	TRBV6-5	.	CASTEGITRQPQHF	TGTGCCAGCACCGAGGGTATAACGCGCCAGCCCCAGCATTTT
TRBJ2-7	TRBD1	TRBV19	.	CASKPNRGSYEQYF	TGTGCCAGTAAACCAAACAGGGGCTCCTACGAGCAGTACTTC
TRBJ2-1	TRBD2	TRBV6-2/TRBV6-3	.	CASSYTSGVYNEQFF	TGTGCCAGCAGTTACACTAGCGGGGTTTACAATGAGCAGTTCTTC
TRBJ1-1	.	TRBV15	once	CATSDPTTWETEAFF	TGTGCCACCAGCGATCCTACTACGTGGGAGACTGAAGCTTTCTTT
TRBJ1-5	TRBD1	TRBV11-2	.	CASSQQGASNQPQHF	TGTGCCAGCAGCCAACAGGGGGCGAGCAATCAGCCCCAGCATTTT
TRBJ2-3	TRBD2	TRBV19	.	CASSMSLAGAHSTDTQYF	TGTGCCAGTAGTATGTCACTAGCGGGGGCCCATAGCACAGATACGCAGTATTTT
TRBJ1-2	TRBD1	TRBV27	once	CASSHGTADGYTF	TGTGCCAGCAGTCACGGGACAGCTGATGGCTACACCTTC
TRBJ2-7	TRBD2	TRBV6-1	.	CASSETSGGPYEQYF	TGTGCCAGCAGTGAGACTAGCGGGGGCCCCTACGAGCAGTACTTC
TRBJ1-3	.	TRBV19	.	CASHASRNTIYF	TGTGCCAGTCATGCGAGCCGAAACACCATATATTTT
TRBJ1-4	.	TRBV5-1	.	CASSLTRGENEKLFF	TGCGCCAGCAGCTTGACGCGGGGGGAAAATGAAAAACTGTTTTTT
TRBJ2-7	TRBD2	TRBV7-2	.	CASSLTTSGGYYEQYF	TGTGCCAGCAGCCTAACTACTAGCGGGGGCTACTACGAGCAGTACTTC
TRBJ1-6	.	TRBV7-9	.	CASSLVAGPDSPLHF	TGTGCCAGCAGCTTAGTCGCAGGCCCAGATTCACCCCTCCACTTT
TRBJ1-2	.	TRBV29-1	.	CSVEIAQGSGYTF	TGCAGCGTTGAAATAGCACAGGGAAGTGGCTACACCTTC
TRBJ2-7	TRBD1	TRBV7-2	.	CASGQGFNPYEQYF	TGTGCCAGCGGACAGGGGTTTAATCCCTACGAGCAGTACTTC
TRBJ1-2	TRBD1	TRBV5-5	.	CASSNTGGSDYGYTF	TGTGCCAGCAGCAACACAGGGGGCTCAGACTATGGCTACACCTTC
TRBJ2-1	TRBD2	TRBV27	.	CASSPRGGATYNEQFF	TGTGCCAGCAGTCCGCGGGGGGGCGCAACCTACAATGAGCAGTTCTTC
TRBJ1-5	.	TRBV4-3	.	CASSQDIAGLRQPQHF	TGCGCCAGCAGCCAAGATATTGCCGGGTTGCGGCAGCCCCAGCATTTT
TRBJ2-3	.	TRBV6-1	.	CASSEIGLATDTQYF	TGTGCCAGCAGTGAAATCGGGCTAGCCACAGATACGCAGTATTTT
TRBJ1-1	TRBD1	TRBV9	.	CASSLLRDRQARAFF	TGTGCCAGCAGCCTTCTCCGGGACAGACAAGCCCGGGCTTTCTTT
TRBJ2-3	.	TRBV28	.	CASSFPGGTDTQYF	TGTGCCAGCAGTTTTCCAGGGGGCACAGATACGCAGTATTTT
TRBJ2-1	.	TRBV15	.	CATSTRDPRRYNEQFF	TGTGCCACCAGCACGCGGGACCCCCGCCGCTACAATGAGCAGTTCTTC
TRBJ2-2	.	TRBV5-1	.	CASSGEGAGELFF	TGCGCCAGCAGCGGCGAGGGGGCCGGGGAGCTGTTTTTT
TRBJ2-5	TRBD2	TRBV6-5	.	CASSSRLAGGFETQYF	TGTGCCAGCAGTTCCAGACTAGCGGGGGGTTTCGAGACCCAGTACTTC
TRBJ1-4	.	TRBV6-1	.	CASSDRQTNEKLFF	TGTGCCAGCAGTGATAGACAAACTAATGAAAAACTGTTTTTT
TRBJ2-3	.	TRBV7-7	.	CASSLGASRTDTQYF	TGTGCTAGCAGCTTAGGCGCTAGCCGCACAGATACGCAGTATTTT
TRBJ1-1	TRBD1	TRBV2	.	CASSDGQGAGNTEAFF	TGTGCCAGCAGTGATGGGCAGGGGGCTGGAAACACTGAAGCTTTCTTT
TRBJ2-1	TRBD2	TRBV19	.	CASSIGLAGRNEQFF	TGTGCCAGTAGTATCGGACTAGCGGGGAGGAATGAGCAGTTCTTC
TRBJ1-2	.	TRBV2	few	CASSESSQGSSYTF	TGTGCCAGCAGTGAATCATCACAGGGATCAAGCTACACCTTC
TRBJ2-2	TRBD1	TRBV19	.	CASRSGTGLTGELFF	TGTGCCAGTAGATCGGGGACAGGGTTGACCGGGGAGCTGTTTTTT